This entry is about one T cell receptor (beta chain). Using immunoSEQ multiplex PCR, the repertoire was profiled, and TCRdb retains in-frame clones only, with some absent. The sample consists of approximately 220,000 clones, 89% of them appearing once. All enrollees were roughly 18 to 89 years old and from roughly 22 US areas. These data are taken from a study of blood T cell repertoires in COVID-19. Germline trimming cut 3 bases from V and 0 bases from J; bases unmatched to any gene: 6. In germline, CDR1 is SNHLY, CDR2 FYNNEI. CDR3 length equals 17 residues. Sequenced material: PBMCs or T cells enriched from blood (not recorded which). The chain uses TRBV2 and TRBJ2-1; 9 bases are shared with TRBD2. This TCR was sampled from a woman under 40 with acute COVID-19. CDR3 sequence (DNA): TGTGCCAGCAGTGATGCGGCTAGCGGGGTCTCCTACAATGAGCAGTTCTTC. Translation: CASSDAASGVSYNEQFF. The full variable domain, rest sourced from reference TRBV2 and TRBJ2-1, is EPEVTQTPSHQVTQMGQEVILRCVPISNHLYFYWYRQILGQKVEFLVSFYNNEISEKSEIFDDQFSVERPDGSNFTLKIRSTKLEDSAMYFCASSDAASGVSYNEQFFGPGTRLTVL.